One and the same sample provided the 24 T cell receptor beta chains below, sequenced in a study of cytotoxic CD8 clonotypes in ibrutinib-treated CLL. Sequencing used immunoSEQ multiplex PCR; TCRdb keeps in-frame clones, though not all of them. Of roughly 330,000 clones listed, under 70% are singletons. The sequences come from PBMCs, collected after 36 months of ibrutinib treatment. The receptors were gathered from a human donor with chronic lymphocytic leukemia.

This clone was counted only a few times. J is TRBJ2-4 and V is TRBV19, with 12 bases fitting TRBD2. CDR1 LNHDA and CDR2 SQIVND come from the germline V gene (reference sequence). J gave up 0 bases and V 3 bases, and 12 bases lay outside the gene matches. The CDR3 loop spans 20 amino acids. The CDR3 loop reads CASSIRLAGVGPLAKNIQYF. CDR3 DNA: TGTGCCAGTAGTATCCGACTAGCGGGGGTTGGACCCCTAGCCAAAAACATTCAGTACTTC.

The gene calls are TRBV15 and TRBJ2-7; no reliable D call. This CDR3 contains 14 residues. Germline loops: CDR1 LNHNV, CDR2 YYDKDF (reference sequence). Trimming left V 1 base short and J 4 bases short, with 11 bases between. CDR3 loop: CATSRAFKQYEQYF. CDR3 bases: TGTGCCACCAGCAGAGCCTTTAAGCAGTACGAGCAGTACTTC.

V is TRBV6-5 and J is TRBJ2-7, with 8 bases matching TRBD1. J was trimmed by 6 bases and V by 5 bases; bases with no gene match: 12. CDR1 and CDR2 from the germline V gene are MNHEY and SVGAGI. The CDR3 sequence is 15 residues long. DNA of the CDR3: TGTGCCAGCAGTCCCGGCAGGGGGCAAGTTTCCGAGCAGTACTTC. Translated: CASSPGRGQVSEQYF.

The chain carries TRBV7-2 and TRBJ1-2; D ambiguous. Germline-derived CDR1 and CDR2 are SGHTA and FQGNSA. V was shortened by 7 bases and J by 6 bases, with 12 bases between the two germline ends. The CDR3 covers 12 residues. CDR3 loop: CASTSLWDGYTF. The CDR3 DNA reads TGTGCCAGCACCAGCCTCTGGGATGGCTACACCTTC. Full variable domain (missing parts from reference TRBV7-2 and TRBJ1-2): GAGVSQSPSNKVTEKGKDVELRCDPISGHTALYWYRQSLGQGLEFLIYFQGNSAPDKSGLPSDRFSAERTGGSVSTLTIQRTQQEDSAVYLCASTSLWDGYTFGSGTRLTVV.

This chain's CDR3 is CSVAPGQAYGYTF. CDR3 nucleotides: TGCAGCGTTGCCCCGGGACAGGCCTATGGCTACACCTTC. The chain carries TRBV29-1 and TRBJ1-2; 8 bases map to TRBD1. Trimming took 4 bases from V and 4 from J; bases not matched to a gene: 5. This CDR3 comprises 13 residues. CDR1 and CDR2 (germline): SQVTM, ANQGSEA.

The CDR3 protein is CASSESGDRGYGYTF. CDR3 bases: TGCGCCAGCAGTGAGTCGGGGGACAGGGGCTATGGCTACACCTTC. The rearrangement links TRBV10-2 to TRBJ1-2; 10 positions match TRBD1. CDR3 length: 15 residues. Germline V gives CDR1 WSHSY, CDR2 SAAADI. V was clipped by 0 bases and J by 4 bases; unmatched bases: 2.

The table lists this clone with a few counts. The chain has TRBV9 and TRBJ2-5; TRBD1 agrees at 8 bases. Looked up from germline, CDR1 is SGDLS and CDR2 is YYNGEE. The ends lost 3 bases at V and 5 bases at J; junction bases unmatched: 9. CDR3 length equals 15 residues. As DNA, the CDR3 is TGTGCCAGCAGCGGGATGCAGGGGGCCGGGGAGACCCAGTACTTC. The encoded protein is CASSGMQGAGETQYF.

The chain joins TRBV11-1 to TRBJ2-2, with 7 bases that match TRBD1. The CDR3 consists of 16 residues. Germline loops: CDR1 SGHAT, CDR2 FQDESV (reference sequence). V was pared by 5 bases and J by 4 bases, with 10 bases of the junction left unmatched. This chain's CDR3 is CASSDPGQMSTGELFF. DNA of the CDR3: TGTGCCAGCAGCGACCCGGGACAGATGAGCACCGGGGAGCTGTTTTTT.

The V call is TRBV15, the J call TRBJ1-2, with no clear D. Germline assignment: CDR1 LNHNV and CDR2 YYDKDF (reference sequence). The CDR3 has 12 residues. V was clipped by 0 bases and J by 11 bases, with 10 bases between them. The CDR3 DNA sequence: TGTGCCACCAGCAGAGAGTTAGGCCATTACACCTTC. This translates into CATSRELGHYTF.

V gene TRBV5-1 combines with J gene TRBJ1-6, with 9 bases that match TRBD1. Germline CDR1 SGHRS, CDR2 YFSETQ. The CDR3 runs 15 residues. J gave up 6 bases and V 3 bases, and 4 bases lay outside the gene matches. The CDR3 bases are TGCGCCAGCAGCTGGGGGGACAGGGCTAATTCACCCCTCCACTTT. It yields the protein CASSWGDRANSPLHF.

In its sample, this clone was seen a few times. The V and J genes are TRBV10-3 and TRBJ1-3; the D gene is possibly TRBD1 (5 bases). The CDR3 has 16 amino acids. Germline V gives CDR1 ENHRY, CDR2 SYGVKD. V was trimmed by 4 bases and J by 4 bases, leaving 17 bases between them. CDR3 sequence (DNA): TGTGCCATCAGTGGGCGACTCTGGGGCCGAGGAAACACCATATATTTT. Translation: CAISGRLWGRGNTIYF.

The rearrangement links TRBV9 to TRBJ2-1; D ambiguous. This CDR3 comprises 13 residues. V was shortened by 0 bases and J by 8 bases, with 9 bases between the two germline ends. Germline V gives CDR1 SGDLS, CDR2 YYNGEE. This CDR3 reads CASSVGPLDEQFF. CDR3 DNA: TGTGCCAGCAGCGTAGGGCCCCTCGATGAGCAGTTCTTC.

V is TRBV6-1 and J is TRBJ1-5, with D unclear. The CDR3 length is 18 residues. Germline V lookup: CDR1 MNHNS, CDR2 SASEGT. Trimming stripped 0 bases from V and 3 bases from J, with 18 bases between. For the CDR3, the DNA is TGTGCCAGCAGTGAAGCCTTTTTCGCAAGACAAAACAATCAGCCCCAGCATTTT. Residues: CASSEAFFARQNNQPQHF.

The chain combines TRBV7-6 with TRBJ2-5; D possibly corresponds to TRBD2 (6 bases). CDR1 is SGHVS, CDR2 FNYEAQ, per germline. Trimming took 6 bases from V and 2 from J, leaving 13 bases between them. The CDR3 loop spans 14 amino acids. CDR3 sequence reads: CASRPGTLQETQYF. The CDR3 nucleotides are TGTGCCAGCAGACCCGGGACTTTACAAGAGACCCAGTACTTC.

This clone was counted between two and nine times. The chain joins TRBV7-2 to TRBJ1-2; 8 bases fit TRBD1. The CDR3 runs 13 residues. Germline V lookup: CDR1 SGHTA, CDR2 FQGNSA. Germline trimming cut 4 bases from V and 8 bases from J; bases unmatched to any gene: 6. In nucleotides, the CDR3 is TGTGCCAGCAGCTCGACAGGGGTCGTAGGCTACACCTTC. Amino acid sequence: CASSSTGVVGYTF.

The chain has TRBV5-6 and TRBJ2-7, with D possibly TRBD1 on 6 matching bases. The germline CDR1 and CDR2 sequences are SGHDT and YYEEEE. The length of the CDR3 is 12 residues. With 7 bases removed from V and 3 bases from J, the gap between germline ends came to 11 bases. DNA for the CDR3: TGTGCCAGCGGTGCAGGGGACTACGAGCAGTACTTC. Translating it yields CASGAGDYEQYF.

The V call is TRBV7-8, the J call TRBJ2-7; 7 positions match TRBD2. The CDR3 loop spans 21 amino acids. CDR1 and CDR2 from the germline V gene are SGHVS and FQNEAQ. Trimming removed 4 bases from V and 2 bases from J; junction bases left unmatched: 26. As DNA, the CDR3 is TGTGCCAGCAGCTCCGAGGGCCTAGCGGAGGTCATGGGCCGGGCTCCCTACGAGCAGTACTTC. Amino acids: CASSSEGLAEVMGRAPYEQYF.

The chain couples TRBV4-3 to TRBJ2-3; a weak D match, TRBD2 (5 bases). V shed 0 bases and J shed 5 bases, with 18 bases lying between them. The CDR3 consists of 17 residues. Germline CDR1 reads LGHNA; CDR2 reads YSLEER. CDR3 sequence (DNA): TGCGCCAGCAGCCAAGATGTCCTAGCATCTTCGAGAGATACGCAGTATTTT. This gives the protein CASSQDVLASSRDTQYF.

V gene TRBV10-3 combines with J gene TRBJ1-1; D gene unclear. The V and J ends lost 0 bases and 4 bases respectively, with 12 bases between them. The CDR3 loop spans 15 amino acids. Germline V gene sequence: CDR1 ENHRY, CDR2 SYGVKD. CDR3 protein: CAISESAQRVTEAFF. The CDR3 DNA reads TGTGCCATCAGTGAGTCGGCCCAAAGAGTCACTGAAGCTTTCTTT.

This sequence joins TRBV9 and TRBJ1-5; D gene ambiguous. Germline CDR1 is SGDLS and CDR2 is YYNGEE. CDR3 length: 14 residues. The V end was cut by 2 bases, the J end by 4 bases, with 10 bases between. This chain's CDR3 is CASSVTALNQPQHF. The CDR3 DNA is TGTGCCAGCAGCGTCACAGCCCTTAATCAGCCCCAGCATTTT.

This clone was counted only a few times. The chain couples TRBV20-1 to TRBJ2-5; no clear D. Germline values: CDR1 DFQATT, CDR2 SNEGSKA (reference sequence). The V and J ends lost 5 bases and 1 base respectively, with 2 bases between them. The CDR3 runs to 10 residues. CDR3: CSAVQETQYF. DNA of the CDR3: TGCAGTGCTGTCCAAGAGACCCAGTACTTC.

The V and J genes are TRBV4-3 and TRBJ2-5; possibly TRBD2 for D (5 bases). The J call may be wrong; the DNA end is better matched by TRBJ2-7. In germline, CDR1 is LGHNA, CDR2 YSLEER. CDR3 size: 15 residues. CDR3 sequence: CASSPSLGKGHEQYF. In nucleotides, the CDR3 is TGCGCCAGCAGCCCTTCACTAGGGAAGGGCCACGAGCAGTACTTC.

The chain couples TRBV5-1 to TRBJ1-2; 8 bases match TRBD1. V shed 3 bases and J 4 bases; nucleotides not matched to a gene: 11. The CDR3 is made up of 16 amino acids. Germline-derived CDR1 and CDR2 are SGHRS and YFSETQ. The CDR3 here is CASSSYRTGSSYGYTF. In DNA, the CDR3 is TGCGCCAGCAGCTCATACCGGACAGGGTCCTCCTATGGCTACACCTTC. The whole variable domain, filled in from reference TRBV5-1 and TRBJ1-2, reads KAGVTQTPRYLIKTRGQQVTLSCSPISGHRSVSWYQQTPGQGLQFLFEYFSETQRNKGNFPGRFSGRQFSNSRSEMNVSTLELGDSALYLCASSSYRTGSSYGYTFGSGTRLTVV.

The chain links TRBV2 to TRBJ1-2; 7 positions match TRBD1. CDR3 length: 15 amino acids. The trim removed 3 bases at V and 0 bases at J, leaving 4 bases unmatched. Germline V gives CDR1 SNHLY, CDR2 FYNNEI. The CDR3: CASSDPGQTNYGYTF. CDR3 sequence (DNA): TGTGCCAGCAGTGATCCGGGACAGACTAACTATGGCTACACCTTC.